This T cell receptor (beta chain) comes out of a study of CD8+ T cells in alopecia areata. Treatment reported: oral pan-JAK inhibitor, 5-10 mg twice daily. RNA extraction was followed by reverse transcription into cDNA, which acted as the sequencing template. Clones were sequenced by immunoSEQ multiplex PCR, and TCRdb holds only the in-frame ones, with some missing. The sample carries about 160,000 clones, just over 65% recorded once. Trimming left V 0 bases short and J 0 bases short, with 3 bases between. Germline V CDR1 and CDR2: SGHRS, YFSETQ. This CDR3 contains 13 residues. The V gene is TRBV5-1, the J gene TRBJ1-2; D call uncertain. This clonotype was sampled from a human donor with alopecia areata. Source: CD4+ T cells sorted from blood, taken at week 4, from a patient treated with tofacitinib. The CDR3 region has the DNA TGCGCCAGCAGCTTGGATCCTAACTATGGCTACACCTTC. This encodes CASSLDPNYGYTF.